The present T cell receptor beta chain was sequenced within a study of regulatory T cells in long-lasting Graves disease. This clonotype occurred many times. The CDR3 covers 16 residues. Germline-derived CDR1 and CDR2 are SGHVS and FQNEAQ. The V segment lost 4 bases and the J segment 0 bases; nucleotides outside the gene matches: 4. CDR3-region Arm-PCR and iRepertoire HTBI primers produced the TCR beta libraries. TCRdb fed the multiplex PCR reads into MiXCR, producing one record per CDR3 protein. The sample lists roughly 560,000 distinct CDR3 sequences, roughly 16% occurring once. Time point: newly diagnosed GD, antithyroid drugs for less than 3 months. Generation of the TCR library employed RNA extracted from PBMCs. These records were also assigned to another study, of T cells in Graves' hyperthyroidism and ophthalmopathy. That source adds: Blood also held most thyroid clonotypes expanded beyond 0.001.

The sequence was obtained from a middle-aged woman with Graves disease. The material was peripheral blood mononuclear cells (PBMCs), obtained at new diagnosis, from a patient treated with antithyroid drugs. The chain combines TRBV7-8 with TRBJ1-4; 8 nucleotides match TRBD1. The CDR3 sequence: CASSYDRGPTNEKLFF. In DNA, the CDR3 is TGTGCCAGCAGCTATGACAGGGGACCAACTAATGAAAAACTGTTTTTT.